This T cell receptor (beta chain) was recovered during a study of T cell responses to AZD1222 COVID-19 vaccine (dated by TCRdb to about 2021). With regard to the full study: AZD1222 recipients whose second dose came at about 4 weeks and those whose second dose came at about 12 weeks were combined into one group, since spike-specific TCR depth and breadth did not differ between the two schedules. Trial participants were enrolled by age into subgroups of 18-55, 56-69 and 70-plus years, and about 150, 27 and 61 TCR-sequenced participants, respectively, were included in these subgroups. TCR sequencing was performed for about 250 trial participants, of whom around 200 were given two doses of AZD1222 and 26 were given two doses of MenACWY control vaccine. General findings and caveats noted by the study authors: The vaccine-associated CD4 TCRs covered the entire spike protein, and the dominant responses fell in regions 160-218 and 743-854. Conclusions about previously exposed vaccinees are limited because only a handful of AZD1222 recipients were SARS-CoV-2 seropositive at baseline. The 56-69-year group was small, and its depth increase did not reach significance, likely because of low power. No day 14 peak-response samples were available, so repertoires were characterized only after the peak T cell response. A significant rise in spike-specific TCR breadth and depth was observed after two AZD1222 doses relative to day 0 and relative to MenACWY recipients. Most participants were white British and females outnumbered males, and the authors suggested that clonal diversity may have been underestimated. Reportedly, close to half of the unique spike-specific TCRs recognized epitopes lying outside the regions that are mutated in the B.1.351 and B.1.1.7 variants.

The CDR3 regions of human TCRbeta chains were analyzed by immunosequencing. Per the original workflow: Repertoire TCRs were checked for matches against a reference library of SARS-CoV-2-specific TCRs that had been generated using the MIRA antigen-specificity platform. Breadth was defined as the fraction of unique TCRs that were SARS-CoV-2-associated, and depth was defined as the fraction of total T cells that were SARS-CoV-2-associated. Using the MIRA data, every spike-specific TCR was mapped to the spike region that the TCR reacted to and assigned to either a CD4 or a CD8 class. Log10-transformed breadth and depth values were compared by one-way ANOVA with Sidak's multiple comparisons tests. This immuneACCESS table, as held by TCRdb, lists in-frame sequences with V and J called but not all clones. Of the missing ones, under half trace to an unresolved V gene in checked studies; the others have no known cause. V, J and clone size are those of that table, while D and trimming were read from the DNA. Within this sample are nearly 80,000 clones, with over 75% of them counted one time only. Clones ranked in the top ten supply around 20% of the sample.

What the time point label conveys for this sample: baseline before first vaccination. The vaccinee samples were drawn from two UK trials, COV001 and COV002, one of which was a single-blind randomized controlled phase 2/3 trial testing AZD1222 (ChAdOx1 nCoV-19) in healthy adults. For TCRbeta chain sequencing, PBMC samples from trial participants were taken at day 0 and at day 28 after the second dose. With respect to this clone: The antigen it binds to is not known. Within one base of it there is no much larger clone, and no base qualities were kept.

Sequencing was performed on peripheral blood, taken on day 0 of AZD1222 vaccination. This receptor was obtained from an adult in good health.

CDR3 region: CASSLDETGGIEQYF. The bases are TGTGCCAGCAGCTTAGACGAGACAGGGGGGATCGAGCAGTACTTC. The chain couples TRBV7-9 to TRBJ2-7, with 9 bases aligning to TRBD1. Taken from the germline V gene (reference sequence), the CDR1 and CDR2 loops are SEHNR and FQNEAQ. The CDR3 holds 15 amino acids from the cysteine to the phenylalanine. Only the CDR3 DNA stays, 45 bases, in frame from base 1. Relative to germline, V is missing 1 base and J is missing 6 bases, with 7 bases of the junction outside any gene match.